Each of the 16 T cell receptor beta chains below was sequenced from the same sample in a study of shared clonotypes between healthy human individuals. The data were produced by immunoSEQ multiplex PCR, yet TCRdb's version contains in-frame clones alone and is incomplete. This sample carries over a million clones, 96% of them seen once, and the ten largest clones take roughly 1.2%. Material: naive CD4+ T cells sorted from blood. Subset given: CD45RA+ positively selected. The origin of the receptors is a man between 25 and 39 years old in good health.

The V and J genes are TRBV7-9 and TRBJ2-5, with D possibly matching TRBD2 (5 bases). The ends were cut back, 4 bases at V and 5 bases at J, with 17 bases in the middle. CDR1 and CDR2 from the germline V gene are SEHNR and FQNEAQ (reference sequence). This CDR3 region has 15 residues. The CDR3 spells CASSWRAERRETQYF. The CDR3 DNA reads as TGTGCCAGCAGCTGGCGGGCTGAGAGGCGGGAGACCCAGTACTTC.

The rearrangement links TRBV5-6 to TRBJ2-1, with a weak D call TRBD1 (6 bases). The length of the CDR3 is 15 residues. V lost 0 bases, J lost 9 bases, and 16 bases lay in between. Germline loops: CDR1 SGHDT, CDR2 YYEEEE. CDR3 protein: CASSLVQGHLGEQFF. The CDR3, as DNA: TGTGCCAGCAGCTTGGTTCAGGGACACCTCGGTGAGCAGTTCTTC.

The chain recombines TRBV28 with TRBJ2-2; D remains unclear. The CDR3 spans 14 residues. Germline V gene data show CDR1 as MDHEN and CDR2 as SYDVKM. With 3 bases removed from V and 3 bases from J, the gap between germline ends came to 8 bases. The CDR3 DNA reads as TGTGCCAGCAGTTTCACCTCCCACACCGGGGAGCTGTTTTTT. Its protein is CASSFTSHTGELFF.

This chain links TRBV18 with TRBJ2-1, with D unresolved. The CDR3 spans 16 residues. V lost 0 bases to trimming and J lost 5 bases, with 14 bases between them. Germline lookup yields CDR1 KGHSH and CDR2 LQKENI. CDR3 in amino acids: CASSPPQVTLNNEQFF. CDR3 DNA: TGTGCCAGCTCACCACCCCAAGTGACCTTAAACAATGAGCAGTTCTTC.

DNA of the CDR3: TGTGCCAGCTCACCTCGAAGGTCTGGAAACACCATATATTTT. This translates into CASSPRRSGNTIYF. The chain links TRBV18 to TRBJ1-3; D is unclear. Trimming removed 3 bases from V and 1 base from J, with 7 bases in between. This CDR3 contains 14 residues. Looked up from germline, CDR1 is KGHSH and CDR2 is LQKENI.

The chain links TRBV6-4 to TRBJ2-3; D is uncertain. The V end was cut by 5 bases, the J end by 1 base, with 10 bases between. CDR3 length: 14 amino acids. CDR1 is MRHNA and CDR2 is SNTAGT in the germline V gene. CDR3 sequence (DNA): TGTGCCAGCAGTCTCCAGGTTGGCACAGATACGCAGTATTTT. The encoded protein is CASSLQVGTDTQYF.

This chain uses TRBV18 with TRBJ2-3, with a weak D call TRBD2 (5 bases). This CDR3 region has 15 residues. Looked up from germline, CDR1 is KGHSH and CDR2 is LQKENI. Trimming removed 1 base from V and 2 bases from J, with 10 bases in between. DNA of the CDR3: TGTGCCAGCTCACCACGGAGCGGAAACACAGATACGCAGTATTTT. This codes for CASSPRSGNTDTQYF.

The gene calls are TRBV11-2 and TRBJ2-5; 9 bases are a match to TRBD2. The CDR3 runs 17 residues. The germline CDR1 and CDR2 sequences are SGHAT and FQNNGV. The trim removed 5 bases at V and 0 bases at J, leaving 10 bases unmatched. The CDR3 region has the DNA TGTGCCAGCAGCCAGGGACTAGCTCGCTCCGACCAAGAGACCCAGTACTTC. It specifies CASSQGLARSDQETQYF.

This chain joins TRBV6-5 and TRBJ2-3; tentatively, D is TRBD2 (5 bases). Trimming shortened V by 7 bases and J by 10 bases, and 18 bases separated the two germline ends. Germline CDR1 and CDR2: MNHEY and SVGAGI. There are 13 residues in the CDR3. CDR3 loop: CASTNRGRSAQYF. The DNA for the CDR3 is TGTGCCAGCACAAACCGAGGGCGTTCGGCGCAGTATTTT.

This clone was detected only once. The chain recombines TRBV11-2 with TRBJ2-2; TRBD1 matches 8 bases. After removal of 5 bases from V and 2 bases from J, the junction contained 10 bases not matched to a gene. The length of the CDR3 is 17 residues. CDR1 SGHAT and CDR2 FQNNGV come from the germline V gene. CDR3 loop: CASSPPRTGKNTGELFF. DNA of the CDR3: TGTGCCAGCAGCCCGCCCCGGACAGGGAAAAACACCGGGGAGCTGTTTTTT.

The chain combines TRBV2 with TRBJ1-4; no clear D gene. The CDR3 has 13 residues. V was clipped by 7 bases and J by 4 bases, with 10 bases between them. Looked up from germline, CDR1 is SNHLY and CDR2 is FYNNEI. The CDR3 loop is CASNREFNEKLFF. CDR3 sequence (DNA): TGTGCCAGCAACCGAGAATTTAATGAAAAACTGTTTTTT. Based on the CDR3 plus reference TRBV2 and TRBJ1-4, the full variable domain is EPEVTQTPSHQVTQMGQEVILRCVPISNHLYFYWYRQILGQKVEFLVSFYNNEISEKSEIFDDQFSVERPDGSNFTLKIRSTKLEDSAMYFCASNREFNEKLFFGSGTQLSVL.

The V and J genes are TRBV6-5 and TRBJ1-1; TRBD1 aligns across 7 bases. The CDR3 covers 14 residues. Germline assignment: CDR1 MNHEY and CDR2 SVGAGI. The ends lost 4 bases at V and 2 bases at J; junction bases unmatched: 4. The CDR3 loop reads CASSSTGLNTEAFF. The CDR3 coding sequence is TGTGCCAGCAGTTCGACAGGGCTTAACACTGAAGCTTTCTTT.

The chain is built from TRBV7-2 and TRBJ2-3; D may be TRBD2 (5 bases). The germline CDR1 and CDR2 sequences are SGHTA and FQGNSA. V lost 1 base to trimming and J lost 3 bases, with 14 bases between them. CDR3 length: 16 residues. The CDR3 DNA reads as TGTGCCAGCAGCTTAGGAGGGCCGGGAATGACAGATACGCAGTATTTT. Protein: CASSLGGPGMTDTQYF.

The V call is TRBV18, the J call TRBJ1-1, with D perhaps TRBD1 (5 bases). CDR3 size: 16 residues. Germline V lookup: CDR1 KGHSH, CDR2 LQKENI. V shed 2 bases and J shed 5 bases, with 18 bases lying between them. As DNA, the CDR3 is TGTGCCAGCTCACCAAAAGCAGGGACCGTAGGGACTGAAGCTTTCTTT. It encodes CASSPKAGTVGTEAFF.

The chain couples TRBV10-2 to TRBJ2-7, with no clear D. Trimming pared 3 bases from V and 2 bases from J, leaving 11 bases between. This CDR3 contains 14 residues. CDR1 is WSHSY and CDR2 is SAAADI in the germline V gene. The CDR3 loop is CASSEPGSTYEQYF. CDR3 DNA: TGCGCCAGCAGTGAACCGGGTAGCACCTACGAGCAGTACTTC.

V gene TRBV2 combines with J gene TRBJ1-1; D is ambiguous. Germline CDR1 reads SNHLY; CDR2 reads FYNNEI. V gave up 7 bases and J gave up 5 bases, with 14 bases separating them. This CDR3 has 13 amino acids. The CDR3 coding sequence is TGTGCCAGCACCGACGAGAGGGAAACTGAAGCTTTCTTT. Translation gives CASTDERETEAFF.